The 19 T cell receptor beta chains below were found in one sample sequenced in a study of blood T cell repertoires in COVID-19. The method was immunoSEQ multiplex PCR; TCRdb's version includes in-frame clones alone and lacks a portion of them. Of more than 150,000 clones in the sample, roughly nine tenths were seen once. The sequencing sample was made of peripheral blood. The source is a man between 65 and 85 years old with active or convalescent COVID-19.

Only a few counts were recorded for this clone. This chain joins TRBV4-3 and TRBJ2-2; possible D gene TRBD2, 6 bases. The V gene lost 5 bases and the J gene lost 4 bases, with 14 bases spanning the gap. In germline, CDR1 is LGHNA, CDR2 YSLEER. The CDR3 has 15 amino acids. The CDR3 nucleotides are TGCGCCAGCAGCGCGGGGAGAGGACCCACCGGGGAGCTGTTTTTT. This gives the protein CASSAGRGPTGELFF.

The chain joins TRBV7-3 to TRBJ2-5, with TRBD2 as a possible D gene (6 bases). V gave up 5 bases and J gave up 5 bases, with 12 bases separating them. CDR3 length: 13 residues. Germline V gene data show CDR1 as SGHTA and CDR2 as FQGTGA. CDR3 amino acids: CASSPGGLETQYF. CDR3 DNA sequence: TGTGCCAGCAGCCCCGGGGGTCTGGAGACCCAGTACTTC.

The chain joins TRBV5-1 to TRBJ1-4, with unresolved D. Germline CDR1 and CDR2: SGHRS and YFSETQ. V lost 1 base, J lost 5 bases, and 6 bases lay in between. The CDR3 spans 13 residues. The CDR3 coding sequence is TGCGCCAGCAGCTTGTACAGCAATGAAAAACTGTTTTTT. Translation: CASSLYSNEKLFF. The entire variable domain, with the rest obtained from reference TRBV5-1 and TRBJ1-4, is as follows: KAGVTQTPRYLIKTRGQQVTLSCSPISGHRSVSWYQQTPGQGLQFLFEYFSETQRNKGNFPGRFSGRQFSNSRSEMNVSTLELGDSALYLCASSLYSNEKLFFGSGTQLSVL.

This chain uses TRBV7-2 with TRBJ1-1; D gene unclear. V lost 6 bases, J lost 5 bases, and 16 bases lay in between. The CDR3 covers 14 residues. The germline CDR1 and CDR2 sequences are SGHTA and FQGNSA. The CDR3 DNA follows: TGTGCCAGCAGACCACAGCTGGCGGGGACTGAAGCTTTCTTT. This encodes CASRPQLAGTEAFF.

The chain combines TRBV6-5 with TRBJ1-2; a weak D match, TRBD1 (5 bases). CDR3 size: 14 residues. CDR1 and CDR2 (germline): MNHEY, SVGAGI. V gave up 6 bases and J gave up 4 bases, with 15 bases separating them. This CDR3 reads CASRAHGRVYGYTF. CDR3 nucleotide sequence: TGTGCCAGCAGGGCACACGGCAGGGTCTATGGCTACACCTTC.

This sequence joins TRBV19 and TRBJ1-1; 7 positions match TRBD1. This CDR3 contains 17 residues. CDR1 is LNHDA and CDR2 is SQIVND in the germline V gene (reference sequence). V was pared by 1 base and J by 0 bases, with 8 bases of the junction left unmatched. CDR3 in amino acids: CASSIAYRDSMNTEAFF. As DNA, the CDR3 is TGTGCCAGTAGTATAGCCTACCGGGACAGCATGAACACTGAAGCTTTCTTT.

V usage is TRBV6-2 or TRBV6-3 and J usage is TRBJ1-2; tentative D call: TRBD1 (6 bases). The CDR3 is made up of 13 amino acids. The V gene lost 7 bases and the J gene lost 7 bases, with 16 bases spanning the gap. Germline assignment: CDR1 MNHEY and CDR2 SVGEGT. The CDR3 nucleotides are TGTGCCAGCAACCCCGGGACACCCCTTGGCTACACCTTC. Its translation: CASNPGTPLGYTF.

This clone has just a few counts. The chain links TRBV6-2 or TRBV6-3 to TRBJ1-5, with D hard to call. V was shortened by 2 bases and J by 2 bases, with 10 bases between the two germline ends. The germline V gene encodes CDR1 MNHEY and CDR2 SVGEGT. CDR3 size: 15 residues. CDR3 sequence (DNA): TGTGCCAGCAGTTACGTGGCCGGGGGCAATCAGCCCCAGCATTTT. Its protein product is CASSYVAGGNQPQHF.

V gene TRBV4-3 combines with J gene TRBJ1-1; no clear D gene. The CDR3 length is 15 residues. Trimming stripped 3 bases from V and 4 bases from J, with 15 bases between. Germline V gene data show CDR1 as LGHNA and CDR2 as YSLEER. The CDR3 DNA reads as TGCGCCAGCAGCCAGTTCAGGAAAGCACCCACTGAAGCTTTCTTT. It translates to CASSQFRKAPTEAFF.

The genes are TRBV11-3 and TRBJ1-1; no definite D call. CDR1 SGHNT and CDR2 YENEEA come from the germline V gene. Trimming stripped 3 bases from V and 8 bases from J, with 16 bases between. CDR3 length: 14 amino acids. The CDR3 spells CASSFGVPGGEAFF. For the CDR3, the DNA is TGTGCCAGCAGCTTCGGGGTACCCGGAGGGGAAGCTTTCTTT.

The chain recombines TRBV9 with TRBJ1-4, with D hard to call. CDR3 length: 17 residues. CDR1 SGDLS and CDR2 YYNGEE come from the germline V gene. V was clipped by 0 bases and J by 4 bases, with 16 bases between them. The CDR3 reads CASSVDEGRAINEKLFF. DNA of the CDR3: TGTGCCAGCAGCGTAGATGAAGGGCGGGCTATTAATGAAAAACTGTTTTTT. The entire variable domain, with the rest obtained from reference TRBV9 and TRBJ1-4, is as follows: DSGVTQTPKHLITATGQRVTLRCSPRSGDLSVYWYQQSLDQGLQFLIQYYNGEERAKGNILERFSAQQFPDLHSELNLSSLELGDSALYFCASSVDEGRAINEKLFFGSGTQLSVL.

V usage is TRBV30 and J usage is TRBJ1-1; 10 bases are shared with TRBD1. V lost 7 bases to trimming and J lost 2 bases; unmatched junction nucleotides: 7. CDR3 length equals 14 residues. Germline CDR1 and CDR2: GTSNPN and SVGIG (reference sequence). The CDR3 DNA sequence: TGTGCCTTACGACAGGGGGCTCTCAACACTGAAGCTTTCTTT. Translating it yields CALRQGALNTEAFF.

V is TRBV7-2 and J is TRBJ2-7, with 8 bases identical to TRBD1. The CDR3 has 15 residues. Trimming took 5 bases from V and 2 from J; bases not matched to a gene: 8. Germline CDR1 SGHTA, CDR2 FQGNSA. In DNA, the CDR3 is TGTGCCAGCAGCGCCGGGACAGGCAGCGCCTACGAGCAGTACTTC. Protein product: CASSAGTGSAYEQYF.

The chain uses TRBV28 and TRBJ2-1, with D possibly TRBD2 on 5 matching bases. V lost 5 bases, J lost 6 bases, and 14 bases lay in between. This CDR3 comprises 14 residues. CDR1 and CDR2 (germline): MDHEN, SYDVKM. CDR3 coding DNA: TGTGCCAGCAGTCTGAGGCGCAGCGGCAATGAGCAGTTCTTC. It yields the protein CASSLRRSGNEQFF.

This chain uses TRBV18 with TRBJ1-5, with D unresolved. Germline values: CDR1 KGHSH, CDR2 LQKENI. V was trimmed by 6 bases and J by 5 bases, leaving 17 bases between them. CDR3 length: 15 amino acids. The CDR3 DNA is TGTGCCAGCTCCCCCCGGGCCGCGCGGGATCAGCCCCAGCATTTT. Its translation is CASSPRAARDQPQHF.

The rearrangement joins TRBV7-8 to TRBJ1-2; TRBD1 matches at 7 bases. The CDR3 runs 12 residues. From germline, CDR1 is SGHVS and CDR2 FQNEAQ. V was clipped by 5 bases and J by 13 bases; unmatched bases: 10. CDR3: CASSGRQGPVTF. DNA for the CDR3: TGTGCCAGCAGCGGACGACAGGGTCCTGTCACCTTC. Full variable domain (rest looked up from reference TRBV7-8 and TRBJ1-2): GAGVSQSPRYKVAKRGQDVALRCDPISGHVSLFWYQQALGQGPEFLTYFQNEAQLDKSGLPSDRFFAERPEGSVSTLKIQRTQQEDSAVYLCASSGRQGPVTFGSGTRLTVV.

The chain employs TRBV4-1 and TRBJ2-1, with TRBD2 as a possible D gene (5 bases). This CDR3 comprises 15 residues. V lost 3 bases and J 1 base, leaving 10 bases between the germline ends. Germline CDR1 and CDR2: MGHRA and YSYEKL. The CDR3 DNA follows: TGCGCCAGCAGCCAGCATGGAGGATCCTACAATGAGCAGTTCTTC. Translating it yields CASSQHGGSYNEQFF.

This sequence joins TRBV4-1 and TRBJ2-1; 11 bases match TRBD2. V shed 1 base, J shed 4 bases, and the junction held 9 bases outside the gene matches. Germline CDR1 is MGHRA and CDR2 is YSYEKL. The CDR3 length is 18 residues. CDR3 sequence (DNA): TGCGCCAGCAGCCAAGCCCCTGCTACTAGCGGGGGATACAATGAGCAGTTCTTC. It specifies CASSQAPATSGGYNEQFF.

The chain couples TRBV5-1 to TRBJ2-3, with D possibly matching TRBD2 (6 bases). Trimming shortened V by 0 bases and J by 6 bases, and 17 bases separated the two germline ends. Germline V lookup: CDR1 SGHRS, CDR2 YFSETQ. The CDR3 loop spans 16 amino acids. The CDR3 bases are TGCGCCAGCAGCTTGGAAGGGACTGGGATAGGTGATACGCAGTATTTT. Protein: CASSLEGTGIGDTQYF.